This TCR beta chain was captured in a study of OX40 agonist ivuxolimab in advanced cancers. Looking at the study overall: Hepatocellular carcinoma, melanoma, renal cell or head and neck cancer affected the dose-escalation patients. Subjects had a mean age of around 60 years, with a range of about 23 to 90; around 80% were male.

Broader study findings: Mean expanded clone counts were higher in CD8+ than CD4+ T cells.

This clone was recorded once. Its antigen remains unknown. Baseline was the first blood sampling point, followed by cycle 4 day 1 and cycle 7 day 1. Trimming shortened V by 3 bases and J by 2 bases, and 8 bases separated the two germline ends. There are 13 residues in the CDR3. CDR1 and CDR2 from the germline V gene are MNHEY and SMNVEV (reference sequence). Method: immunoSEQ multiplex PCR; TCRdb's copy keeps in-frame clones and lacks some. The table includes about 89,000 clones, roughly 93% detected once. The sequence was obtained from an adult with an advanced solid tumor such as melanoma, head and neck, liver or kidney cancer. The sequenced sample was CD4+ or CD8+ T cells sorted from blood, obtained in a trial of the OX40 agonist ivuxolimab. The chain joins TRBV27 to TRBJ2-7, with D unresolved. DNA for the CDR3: TGTGCCAGCAGTTTGCGGACCACCTACGAGCAGTACTTC. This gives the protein CASSLRTTYEQYF.